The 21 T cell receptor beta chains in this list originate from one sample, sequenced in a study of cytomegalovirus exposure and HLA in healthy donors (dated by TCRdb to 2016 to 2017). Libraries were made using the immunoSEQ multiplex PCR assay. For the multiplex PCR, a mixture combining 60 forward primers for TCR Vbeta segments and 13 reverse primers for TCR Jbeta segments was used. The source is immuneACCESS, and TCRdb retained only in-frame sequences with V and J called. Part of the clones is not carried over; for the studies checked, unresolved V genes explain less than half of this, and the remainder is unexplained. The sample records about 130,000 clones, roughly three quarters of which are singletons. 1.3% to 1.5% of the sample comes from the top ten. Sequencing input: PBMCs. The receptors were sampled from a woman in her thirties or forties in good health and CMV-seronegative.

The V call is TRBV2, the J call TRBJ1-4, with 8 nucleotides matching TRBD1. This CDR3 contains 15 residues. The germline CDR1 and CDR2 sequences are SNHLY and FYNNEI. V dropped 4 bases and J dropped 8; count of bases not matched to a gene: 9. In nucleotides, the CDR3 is TGTGCCAGCAGTGGATGGACAGGGAATATAGAAAAACTGTTTTTT. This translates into CASSGWTGNIEKLFF.

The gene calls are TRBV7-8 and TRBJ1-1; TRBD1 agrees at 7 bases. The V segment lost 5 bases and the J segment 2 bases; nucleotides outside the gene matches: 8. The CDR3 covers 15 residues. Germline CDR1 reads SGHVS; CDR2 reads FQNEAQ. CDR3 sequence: CASSTRRQGNTEAFF. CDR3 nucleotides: TGTGCCAGCAGCACCCGCAGACAGGGCAACACTGAAGCTTTCTTT.

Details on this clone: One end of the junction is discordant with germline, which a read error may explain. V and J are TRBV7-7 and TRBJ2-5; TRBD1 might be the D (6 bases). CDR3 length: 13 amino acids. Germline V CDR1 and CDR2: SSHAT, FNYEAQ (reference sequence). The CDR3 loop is CASSLDRKETQYF. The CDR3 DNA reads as TGTGCTAGCAGCTTAGACAGGAAAGAGACCCAGTACTTC. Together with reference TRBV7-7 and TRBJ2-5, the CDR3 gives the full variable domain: GAGVSQSPRYKVTKRGQDVTLRCDPISSHATLYWYQQALGQGPEFLTYFNYEAQPDKSGLPSDRFSAERPEGSISTLTIQRTEQRDSAMYRCASSLDRKETQYFGPGTRLLVL.

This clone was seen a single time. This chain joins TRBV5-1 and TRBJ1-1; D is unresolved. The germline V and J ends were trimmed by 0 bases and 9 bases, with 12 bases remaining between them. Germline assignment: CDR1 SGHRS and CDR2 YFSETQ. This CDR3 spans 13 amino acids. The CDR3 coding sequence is TGCGCCAGCAGCTTGGCTGGCTACAGCCAAGCTTTCTTT. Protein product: CASSLAGYSQAFF.

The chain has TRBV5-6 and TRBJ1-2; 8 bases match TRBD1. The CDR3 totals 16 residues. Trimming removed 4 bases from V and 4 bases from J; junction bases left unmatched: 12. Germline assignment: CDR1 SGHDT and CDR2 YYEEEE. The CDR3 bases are TGTGCCAGCAGCCCTCGAGGTGCAGGGGGCGTCTATGGCTACACCTTC. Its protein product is CASSPRGAGGVYGYTF.

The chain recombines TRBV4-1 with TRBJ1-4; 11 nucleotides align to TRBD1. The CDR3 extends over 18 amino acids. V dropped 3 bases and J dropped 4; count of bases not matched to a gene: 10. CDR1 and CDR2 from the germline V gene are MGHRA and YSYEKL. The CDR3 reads CASSHYGQGARGNEKLFF. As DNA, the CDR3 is TGCGCCAGCAGCCATTATGGACAGGGGGCGCGAGGTAATGAAAAACTGTTTTTT.

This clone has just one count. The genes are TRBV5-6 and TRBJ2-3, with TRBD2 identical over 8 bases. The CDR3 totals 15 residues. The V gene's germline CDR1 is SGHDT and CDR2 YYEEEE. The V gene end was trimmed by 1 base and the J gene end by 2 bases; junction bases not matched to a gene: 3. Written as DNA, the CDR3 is TGTGCCAGCAGCTTGTTAGCGGGGAACACAGATACGCAGTATTTT. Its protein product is CASSLLAGNTDTQYF.

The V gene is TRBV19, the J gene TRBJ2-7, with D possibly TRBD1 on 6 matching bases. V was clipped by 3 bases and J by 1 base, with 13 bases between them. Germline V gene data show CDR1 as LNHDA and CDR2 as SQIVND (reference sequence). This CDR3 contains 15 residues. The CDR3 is CASSISDSPSYEQYF. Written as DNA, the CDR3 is TGTGCCAGTAGTATCTCGGACAGCCCTTCCTACGAGCAGTACTTC.

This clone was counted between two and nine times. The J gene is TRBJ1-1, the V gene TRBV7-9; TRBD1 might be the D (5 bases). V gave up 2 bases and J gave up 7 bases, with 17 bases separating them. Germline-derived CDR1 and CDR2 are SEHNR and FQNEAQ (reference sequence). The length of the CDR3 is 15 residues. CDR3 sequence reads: CASSLNLFGQGEAFF. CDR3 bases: TGTGCCAGCAGCTTAAATTTGTTTGGGCAGGGTGAAGCTTTCTTT.

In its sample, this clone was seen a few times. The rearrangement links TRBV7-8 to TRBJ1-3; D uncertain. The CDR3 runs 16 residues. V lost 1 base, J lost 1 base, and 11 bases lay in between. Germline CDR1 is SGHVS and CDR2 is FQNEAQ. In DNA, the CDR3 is TGTGCCAGCAGCTTAGGAGCGGTAACGTCTGGAAACACCATATATTTT. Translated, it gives CASSLGAVTSGNTIYF.

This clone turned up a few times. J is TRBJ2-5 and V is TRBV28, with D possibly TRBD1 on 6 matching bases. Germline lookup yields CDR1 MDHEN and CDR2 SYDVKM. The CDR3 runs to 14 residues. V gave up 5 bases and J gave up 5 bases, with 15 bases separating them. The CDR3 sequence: CASSTGFQLETQYF. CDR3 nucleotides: TGTGCCAGCAGTACAGGGTTTCAGTTGGAGACCCAGTACTTC.

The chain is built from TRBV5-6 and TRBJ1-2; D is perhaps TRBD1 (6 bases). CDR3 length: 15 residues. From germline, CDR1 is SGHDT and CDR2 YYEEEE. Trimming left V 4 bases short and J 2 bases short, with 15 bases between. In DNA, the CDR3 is TGTGCCAGCAGCCGTGTGGGACAATTAAACTATGGCTACACCTTC. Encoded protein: CASSRVGQLNYGYTF.

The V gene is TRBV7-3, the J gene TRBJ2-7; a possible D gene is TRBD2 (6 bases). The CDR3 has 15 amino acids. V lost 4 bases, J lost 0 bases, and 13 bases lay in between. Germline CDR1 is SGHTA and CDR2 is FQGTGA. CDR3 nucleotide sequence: TGTGCCAGCAGCTCCTTGGGCGGGGCCTCCTACGAGCAGTACTTC. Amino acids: CASSSLGGASYEQYF.

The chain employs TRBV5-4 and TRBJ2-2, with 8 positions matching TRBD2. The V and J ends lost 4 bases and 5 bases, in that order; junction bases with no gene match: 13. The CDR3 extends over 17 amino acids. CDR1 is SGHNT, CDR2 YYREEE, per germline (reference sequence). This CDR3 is CASSTISGGPGTGELFF. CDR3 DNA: TGTGCCAGCAGCACTATATCGGGGGGGCCGGGTACCGGGGAGCTGTTTTTT.

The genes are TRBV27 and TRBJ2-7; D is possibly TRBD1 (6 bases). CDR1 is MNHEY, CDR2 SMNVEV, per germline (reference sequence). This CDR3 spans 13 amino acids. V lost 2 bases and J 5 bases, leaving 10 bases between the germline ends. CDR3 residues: CASSLTGLHEQYF. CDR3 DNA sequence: TGTGCCAGCAGTTTAACAGGGCTACACGAGCAGTACTTC.

DNA of the CDR3: TGTGCCAGCAGTGACTCAGGCAGGGGTAGGACTGAAGCTTTCTTT. Protein: CASSDSGRGRTEAFF. V is TRBV6-4 and J is TRBJ1-1; D perhaps matches TRBD1 (6 bases). Trimming removed 0 bases at V and 5 bases at J, with 13 bases between. The CDR3 runs 15 residues. CDR1 MRHNA and CDR2 SNTAGT come from the germline V gene.

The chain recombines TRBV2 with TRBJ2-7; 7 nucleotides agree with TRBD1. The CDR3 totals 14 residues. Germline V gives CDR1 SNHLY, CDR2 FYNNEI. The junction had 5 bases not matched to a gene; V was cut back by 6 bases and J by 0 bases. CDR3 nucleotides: TGTGCCAGCAGGAGACAGGGAGACTCCTACGAGCAGTACTTC. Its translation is CASRRQGDSYEQYF.

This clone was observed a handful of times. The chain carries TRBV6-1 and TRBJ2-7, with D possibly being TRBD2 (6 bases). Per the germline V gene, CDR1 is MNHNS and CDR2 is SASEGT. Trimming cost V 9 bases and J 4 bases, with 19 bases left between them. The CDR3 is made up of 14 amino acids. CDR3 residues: CASLPGDSRYEQYF. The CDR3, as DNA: TGTGCCAGTCTGCCGGGGGACTCAAGATACGAGCAGTACTTC.

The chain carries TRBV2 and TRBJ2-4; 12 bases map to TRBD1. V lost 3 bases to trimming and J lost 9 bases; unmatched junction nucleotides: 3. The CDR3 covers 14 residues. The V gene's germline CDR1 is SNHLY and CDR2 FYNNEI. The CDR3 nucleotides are TGTGCCAGCAGTGACGGGACAGGGGGCTTCATTCAGTACTTC. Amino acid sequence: CASSDGTGGFIQYF.

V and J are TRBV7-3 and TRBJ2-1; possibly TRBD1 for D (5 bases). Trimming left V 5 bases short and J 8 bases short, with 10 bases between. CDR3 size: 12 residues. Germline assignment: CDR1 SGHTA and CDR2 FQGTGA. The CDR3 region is CASSIQGYEQFF. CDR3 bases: TGTGCCAGCAGCATCCAGGGCTATGAGCAGTTCTTC.

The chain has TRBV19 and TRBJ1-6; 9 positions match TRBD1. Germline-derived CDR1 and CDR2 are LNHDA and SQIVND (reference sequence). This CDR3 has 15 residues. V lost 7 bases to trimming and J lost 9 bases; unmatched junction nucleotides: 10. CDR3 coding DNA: TGTGCCAGTAACCAACCGGGACAGGGCGGTTCACCCCTCCACTTT. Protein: CASNQPGQGGSPLHF. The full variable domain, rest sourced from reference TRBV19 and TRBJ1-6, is DGGITQSPKYLFRKEGQNVTLSCEQNLNHDAMYWYRQDPGQGLRLIYYSQIVNDFQKGDIAEGYSVSREKKESFPLTVTSAQKNPTAFYLCASNQPGQGGSPLHFGNGTRLTVT.